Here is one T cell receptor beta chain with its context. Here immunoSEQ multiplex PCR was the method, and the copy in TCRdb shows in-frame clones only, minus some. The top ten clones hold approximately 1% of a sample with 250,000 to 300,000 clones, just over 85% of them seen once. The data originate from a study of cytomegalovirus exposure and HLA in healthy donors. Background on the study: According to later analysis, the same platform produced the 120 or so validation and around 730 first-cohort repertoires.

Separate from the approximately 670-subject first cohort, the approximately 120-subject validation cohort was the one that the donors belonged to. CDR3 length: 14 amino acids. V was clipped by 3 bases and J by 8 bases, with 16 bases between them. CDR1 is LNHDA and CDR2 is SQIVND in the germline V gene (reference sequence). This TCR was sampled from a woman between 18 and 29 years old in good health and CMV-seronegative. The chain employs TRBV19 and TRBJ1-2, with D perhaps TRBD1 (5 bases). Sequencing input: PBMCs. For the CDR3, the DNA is TGTGCCAGTAGTATCACTGGAGGGACGCGCGGCTACACCTTC. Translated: CASSITGGTRGYTF.